The T cell receptor (beta chain) described here comes from a study of T cells in Graves' hyperthyroidism and ophthalmopathy. Study-level findings and limits: Most clonotypes expanded in the thyroid (above 0.001) were also present in blood.

This clonotype appeared a few times. Its target is unknown. V was cut by 3 bases and J by 2 bases, with 10 bases left in between. Germline V lookup: CDR1 ENHRY, CDR2 SYGVKD. The CDR3 has 14 residues. From RNA transcripts, TCR beta CDR3 regions were amplified. Initially, a first-round RT-PCR of the TCR CDR3 employed the HTBI primer set. Via MiXCR, TCRdb re-called the multiplex PCR reads, giving one row per CDR3 protein. Of about 640,000 distinct CDR3 sequences in the sample, around 21% were seen once. The clonotype comes from a man aged 30 to 45 with Graves' ophthalmopathy. Sample: blood. The rearrangement joins TRBV10-3 to TRBJ2-5; no reliable D call. The CDR3 coding sequence is TGTGCCATCAGTGAAGTGTTGGCGCAAGAGACCCAGTACTTC. This translates into CAISEVLAQETQYF.